The entry below gives a single TCR beta chain sequence along with its context. Its antigen remains unidentified. This sample stems from a study of cytomegalovirus exposure and HLA in healthy donors. Germline V lookup: CDR1 MNHEY, CDR2 SMNVEV (reference sequence). Trimming took 5 bases from V and 7 from J; bases not matched to a gene: 6. The CDR3 loop spans 14 amino acids. PCR was performed using 60 Vbeta and 13 Jbeta primers. Assay: immunoSEQ multiplex PCR; the TCRdb copy retains only in-frame clones and omits some. The table shows around 110,000 clones, with around 75% occurring only once. Study-level findings and limits: V- and J-gene trimming in TCR beta was tied to a missense DCLRE1C variant by an analysis performed later.

The source is a woman between 25 and 40 years old in good health and CMV-seronegative. Sequencing used PBMCs. The chain couples TRBV27 to TRBJ2-2; the match to TRBD1 covers 8 bases. CDR3 nucleotides: TGTGCCAGCAGTCCCAGGGGGCCGAACGGGGAGCTGTTTTTT. Translated: CASSPRGPNGELFF.